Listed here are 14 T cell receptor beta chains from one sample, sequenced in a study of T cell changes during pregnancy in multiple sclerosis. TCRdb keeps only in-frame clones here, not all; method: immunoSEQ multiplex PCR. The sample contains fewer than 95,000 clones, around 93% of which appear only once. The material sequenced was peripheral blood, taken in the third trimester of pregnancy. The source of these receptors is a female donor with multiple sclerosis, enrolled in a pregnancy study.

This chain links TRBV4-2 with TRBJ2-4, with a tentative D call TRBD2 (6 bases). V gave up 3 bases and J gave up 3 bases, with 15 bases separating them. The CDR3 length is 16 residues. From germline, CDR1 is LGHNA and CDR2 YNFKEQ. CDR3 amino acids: CASSQKTSPVKNIQYF. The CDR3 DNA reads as TGTGCCAGCAGCCAGAAGACTAGTCCGGTCAAAAACATTCAGTACTTC.

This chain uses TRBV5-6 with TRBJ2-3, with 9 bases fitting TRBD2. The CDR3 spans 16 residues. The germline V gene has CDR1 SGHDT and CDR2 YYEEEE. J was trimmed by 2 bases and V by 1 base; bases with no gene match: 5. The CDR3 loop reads CASSLTGTSTTDTQYF. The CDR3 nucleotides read TGTGCCAGCAGCTTGACCGGGACTAGCACCACAGATACGCAGTATTTT.

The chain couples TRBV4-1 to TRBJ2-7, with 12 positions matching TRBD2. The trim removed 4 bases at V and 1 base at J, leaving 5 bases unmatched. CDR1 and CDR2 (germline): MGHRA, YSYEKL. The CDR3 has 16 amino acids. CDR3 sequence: CASSPSGLAGSYEQYF. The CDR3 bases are TGCGCCAGCAGCCCAAGCGGACTAGCGGGATCCTACGAGCAGTACTTC.

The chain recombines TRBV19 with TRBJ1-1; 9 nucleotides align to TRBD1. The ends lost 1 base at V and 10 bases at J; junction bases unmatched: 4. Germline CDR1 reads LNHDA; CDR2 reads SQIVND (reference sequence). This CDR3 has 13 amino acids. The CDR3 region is CASSIGNRGRAFF. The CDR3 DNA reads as TGTGCCAGTAGTATAGGGAACAGGGGGCGAGCTTTCTTT.

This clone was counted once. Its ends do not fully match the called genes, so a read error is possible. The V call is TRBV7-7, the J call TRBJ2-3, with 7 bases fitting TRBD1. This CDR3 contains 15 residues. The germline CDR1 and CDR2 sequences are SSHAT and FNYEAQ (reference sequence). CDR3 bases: TGTGCTAGCAGCACCGGGACAGAAGGCACAGATACGCAGTATTTT. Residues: CASSTGTEGTDTQYF.

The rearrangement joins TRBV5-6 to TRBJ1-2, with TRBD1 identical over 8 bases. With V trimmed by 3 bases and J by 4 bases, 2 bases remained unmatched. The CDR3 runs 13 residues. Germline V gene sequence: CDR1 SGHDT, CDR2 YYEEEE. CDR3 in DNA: TGTGCCAGCAGCTCCCAGGGGGCCTATGGCTACACCTTC. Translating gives CASSSQGAYGYTF.

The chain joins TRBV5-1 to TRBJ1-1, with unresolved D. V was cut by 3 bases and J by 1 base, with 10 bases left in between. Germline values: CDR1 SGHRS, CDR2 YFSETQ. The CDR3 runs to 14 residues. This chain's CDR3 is CASSSTLENTEAFF. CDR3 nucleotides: TGCGCCAGCAGCTCGACATTGGAGAACACTGAAGCTTTCTTT.

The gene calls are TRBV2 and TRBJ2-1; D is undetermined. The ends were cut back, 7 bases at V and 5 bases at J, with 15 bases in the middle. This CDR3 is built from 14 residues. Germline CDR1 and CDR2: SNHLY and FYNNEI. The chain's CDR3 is CASKEEVADNEQFF. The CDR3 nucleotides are TGTGCCAGCAAAGAAGAGGTAGCTGACAATGAGCAGTTCTTC.

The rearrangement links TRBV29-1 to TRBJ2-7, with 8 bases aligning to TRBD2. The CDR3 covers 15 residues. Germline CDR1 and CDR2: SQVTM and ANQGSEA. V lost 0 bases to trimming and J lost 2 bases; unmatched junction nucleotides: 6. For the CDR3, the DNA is TGCAGCGTTGAAGATGGGACTAGTGAAACCTACGAGCAGTACTTC. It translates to CSVEDGTSETYEQYF.

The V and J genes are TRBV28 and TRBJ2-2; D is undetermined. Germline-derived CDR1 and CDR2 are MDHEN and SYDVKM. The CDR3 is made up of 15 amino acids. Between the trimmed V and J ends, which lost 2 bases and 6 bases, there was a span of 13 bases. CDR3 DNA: TGTGCCAGCAGTTTAAGTCTACGATACTCCGGGGAGCTGTTTTTT. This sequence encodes CASSLSLRYSGELFF.

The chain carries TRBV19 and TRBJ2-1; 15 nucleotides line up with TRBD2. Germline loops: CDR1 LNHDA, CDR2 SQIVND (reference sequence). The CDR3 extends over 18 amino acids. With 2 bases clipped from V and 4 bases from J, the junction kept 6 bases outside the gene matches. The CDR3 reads CASSILGLAGGGYNEQFF. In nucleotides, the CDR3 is TGTGCCAGTAGTATACTGGGACTAGCGGGGGGCGGGTACAATGAGCAGTTCTTC.

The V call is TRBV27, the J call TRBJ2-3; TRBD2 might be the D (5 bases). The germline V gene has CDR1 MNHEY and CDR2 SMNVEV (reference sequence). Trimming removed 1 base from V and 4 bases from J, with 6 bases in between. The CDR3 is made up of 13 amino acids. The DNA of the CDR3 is TGTGCCAGCAGTTTATTCGGGGCAGATACGCAGTATTTT. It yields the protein CASSLFGADTQYF.

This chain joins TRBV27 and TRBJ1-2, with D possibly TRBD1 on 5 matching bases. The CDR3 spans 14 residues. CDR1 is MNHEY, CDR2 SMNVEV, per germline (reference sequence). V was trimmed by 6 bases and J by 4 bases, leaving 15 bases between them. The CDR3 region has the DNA TGTGCCAGCAGGGAACTACAGGTCCCCTATGGCTACACCTTC. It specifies CASRELQVPYGYTF.

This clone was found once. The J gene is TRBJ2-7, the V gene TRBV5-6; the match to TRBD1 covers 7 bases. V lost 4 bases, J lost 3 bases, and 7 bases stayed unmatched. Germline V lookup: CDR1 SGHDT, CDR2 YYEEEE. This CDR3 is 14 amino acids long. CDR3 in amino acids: CASSRDSGGYEQYF. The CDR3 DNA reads TGTGCCAGCAGCCGGGACAGTGGGGGCTACGAGCAGTACTTC.